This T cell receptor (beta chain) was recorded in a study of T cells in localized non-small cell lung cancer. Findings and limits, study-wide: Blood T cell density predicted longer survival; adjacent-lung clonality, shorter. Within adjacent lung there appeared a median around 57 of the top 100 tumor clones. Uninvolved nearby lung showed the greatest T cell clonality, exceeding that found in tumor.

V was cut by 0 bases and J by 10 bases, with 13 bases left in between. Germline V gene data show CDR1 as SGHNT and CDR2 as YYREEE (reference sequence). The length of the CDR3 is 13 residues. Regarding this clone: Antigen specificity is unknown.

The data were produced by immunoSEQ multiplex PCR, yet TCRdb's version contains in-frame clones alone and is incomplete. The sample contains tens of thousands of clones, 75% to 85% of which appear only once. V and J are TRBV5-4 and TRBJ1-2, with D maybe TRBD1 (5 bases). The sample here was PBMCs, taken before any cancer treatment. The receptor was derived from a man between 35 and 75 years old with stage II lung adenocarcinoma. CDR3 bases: TGTGCCAGCAGCTTGGGGGACCACCTCTCCTACACCTTC. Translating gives CASSLGDHLSYTF.